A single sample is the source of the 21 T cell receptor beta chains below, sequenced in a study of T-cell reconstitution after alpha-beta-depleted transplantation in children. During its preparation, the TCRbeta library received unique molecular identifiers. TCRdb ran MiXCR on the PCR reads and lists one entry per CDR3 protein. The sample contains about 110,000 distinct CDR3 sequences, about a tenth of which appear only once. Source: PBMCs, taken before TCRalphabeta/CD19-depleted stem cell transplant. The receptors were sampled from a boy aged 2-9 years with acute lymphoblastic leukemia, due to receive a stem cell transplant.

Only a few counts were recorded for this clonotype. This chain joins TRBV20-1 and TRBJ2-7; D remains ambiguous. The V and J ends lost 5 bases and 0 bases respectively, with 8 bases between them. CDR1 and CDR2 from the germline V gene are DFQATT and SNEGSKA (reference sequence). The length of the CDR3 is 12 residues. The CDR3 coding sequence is TGCAGTGCTGTTGGAGACTCCTACGAGCAGTACTTC. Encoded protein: CSAVGDSYEQYF.

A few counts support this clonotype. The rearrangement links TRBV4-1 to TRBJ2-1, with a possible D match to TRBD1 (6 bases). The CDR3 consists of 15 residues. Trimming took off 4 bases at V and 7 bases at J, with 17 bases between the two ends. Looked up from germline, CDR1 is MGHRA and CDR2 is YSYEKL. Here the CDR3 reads CASSRRHLQGNEQFF. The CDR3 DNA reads TGCGCCAGCAGCCGACGTCACCTACAGGGAAATGAGCAGTTCTTC.

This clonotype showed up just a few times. The CDR3 loop is CSAKQDGQALTYEQYF. DNA for the CDR3: TGCAGTGCTAAACAAGACGGACAGGCTTTAACCTACGAGCAGTACTTC. This chain uses TRBV20-1 with TRBJ2-7, with 7 bases fitting TRBD1. With 4 bases clipped from V and 2 bases from J, the junction kept 14 bases outside the gene matches. This CDR3 spans 16 amino acids. Germline V CDR1 and CDR2: DFQATT, SNEGSKA (reference sequence).

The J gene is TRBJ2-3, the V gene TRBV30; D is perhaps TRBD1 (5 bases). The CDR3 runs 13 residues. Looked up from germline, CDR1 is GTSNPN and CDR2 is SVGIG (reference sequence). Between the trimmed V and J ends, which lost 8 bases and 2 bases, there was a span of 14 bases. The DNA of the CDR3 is TGTGCCGGGGCTCCCGAAAACACAGATACGCAGTATTTT. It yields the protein CAGAPENTDTQYF.

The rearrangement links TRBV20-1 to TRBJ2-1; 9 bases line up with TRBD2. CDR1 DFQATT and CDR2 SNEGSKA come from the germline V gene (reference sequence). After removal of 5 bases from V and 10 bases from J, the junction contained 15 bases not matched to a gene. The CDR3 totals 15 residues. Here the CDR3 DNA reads TGCAGTGCTCGAGTGCGGGATAGCGGGAGAGGGGAGCAGTTCTTC. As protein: CSARVRDSGRGEQFF.

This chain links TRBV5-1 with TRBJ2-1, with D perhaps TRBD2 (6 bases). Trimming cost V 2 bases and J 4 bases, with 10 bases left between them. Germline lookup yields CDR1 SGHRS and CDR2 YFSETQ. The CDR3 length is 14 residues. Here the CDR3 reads CASSFAEGYNEQFF. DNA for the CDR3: TGCGCCAGCAGCTTTGCGGAGGGATACAATGAGCAGTTCTTC.

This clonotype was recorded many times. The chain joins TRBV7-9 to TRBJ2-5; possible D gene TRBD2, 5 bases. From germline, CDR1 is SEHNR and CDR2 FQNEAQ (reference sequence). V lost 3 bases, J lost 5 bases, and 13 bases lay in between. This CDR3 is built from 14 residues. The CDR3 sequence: CASSLRGGRETQYF. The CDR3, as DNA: TGTGCCAGCAGCTTGAGAGGAGGTCGGGAGACCCAGTACTTC. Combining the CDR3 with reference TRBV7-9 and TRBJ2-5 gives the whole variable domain DTGVSQNPRHKITKRGQNVTFRCDPISEHNRLYWYRQTLGQGPEFLTYFQNEAQLEKSRLLSDRFSAERPKGSFSTLEIQRTEQGDSAMYLCASSLRGGRETQYFGPGTRLLVL.

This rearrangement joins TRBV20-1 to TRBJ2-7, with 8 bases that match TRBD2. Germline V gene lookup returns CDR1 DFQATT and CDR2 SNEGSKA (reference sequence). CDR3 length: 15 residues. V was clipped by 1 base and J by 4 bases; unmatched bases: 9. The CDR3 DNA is TGCAGTGCTAGAGTTCGGACGGGAGGGCGGTACGAGCAGTACTTC. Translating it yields CSARVRTGGRYEQYF.

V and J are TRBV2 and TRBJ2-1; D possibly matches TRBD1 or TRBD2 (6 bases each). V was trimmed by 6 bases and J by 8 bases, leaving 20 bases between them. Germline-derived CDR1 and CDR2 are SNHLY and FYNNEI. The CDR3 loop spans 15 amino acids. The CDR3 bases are TGTGCCAGCAGCGACCCGGGGGCCGGGTTGGATGAGCAGTTCTTC. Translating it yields CASSDPGAGLDEQFF.

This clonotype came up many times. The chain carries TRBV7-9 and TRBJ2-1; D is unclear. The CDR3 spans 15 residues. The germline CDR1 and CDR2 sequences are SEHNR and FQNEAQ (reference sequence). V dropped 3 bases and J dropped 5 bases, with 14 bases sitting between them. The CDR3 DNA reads TGTGCCAGCAGCTTGGGCGGCACCTTGCACAATGAGCAGTTCTTC. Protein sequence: CASSLGGTLHNEQFF.

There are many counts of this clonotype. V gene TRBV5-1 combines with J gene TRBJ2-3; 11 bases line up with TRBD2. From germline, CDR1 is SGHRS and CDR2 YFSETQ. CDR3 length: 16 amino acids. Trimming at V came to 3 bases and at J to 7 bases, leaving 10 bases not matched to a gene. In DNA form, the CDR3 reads TGCGCCAGCAGCTCCCCCCTAGCGGGAGGAAGCTATACGCAGTATTTT. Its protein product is CASSSPLAGGSYTQYF.

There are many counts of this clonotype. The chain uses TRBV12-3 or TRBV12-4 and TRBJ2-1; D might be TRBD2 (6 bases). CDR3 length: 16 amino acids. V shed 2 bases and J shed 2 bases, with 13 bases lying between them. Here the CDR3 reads CASSLRQRVTYNEQFF. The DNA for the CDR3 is TGTGCCAGCAGTTTACGCCAGCGGGTTACCTACAATGAGCAGTTCTTC.

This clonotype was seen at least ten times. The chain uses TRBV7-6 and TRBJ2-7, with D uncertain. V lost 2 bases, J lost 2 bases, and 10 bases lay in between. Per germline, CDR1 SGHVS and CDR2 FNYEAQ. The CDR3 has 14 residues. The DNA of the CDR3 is TGTGCCAGCAGCTTAAGTGGCGGAACCTACGAGCAGTACTTC. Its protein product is CASSLSGGTYEQYF.

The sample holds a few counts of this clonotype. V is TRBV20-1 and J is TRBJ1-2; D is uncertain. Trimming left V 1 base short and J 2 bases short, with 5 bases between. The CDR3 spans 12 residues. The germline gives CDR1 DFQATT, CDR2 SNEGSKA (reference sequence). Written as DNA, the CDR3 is TGCAGTGCTAGAGCGGACAACTATGGCTACACCTTC. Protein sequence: CSARADNYGYTF.

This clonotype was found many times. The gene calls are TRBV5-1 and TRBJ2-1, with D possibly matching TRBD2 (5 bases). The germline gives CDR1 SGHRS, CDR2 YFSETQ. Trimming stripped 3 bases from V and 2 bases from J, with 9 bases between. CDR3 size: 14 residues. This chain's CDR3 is CASSSERTYNEQFF. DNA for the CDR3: TGCGCCAGCAGCTCCGAGCGGACCTACAATGAGCAGTTCTTC. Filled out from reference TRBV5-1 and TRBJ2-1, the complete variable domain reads KAGVTQTPRYLIKTRGQQVTLSCSPISGHRSVSWYQQTPGQGLQFLFEYFSETQRNKGNFPGRFSGRQFSNSRSEMNVSTLELGDSALYLCASSSERTYNEQFFGPGTRLTVL.

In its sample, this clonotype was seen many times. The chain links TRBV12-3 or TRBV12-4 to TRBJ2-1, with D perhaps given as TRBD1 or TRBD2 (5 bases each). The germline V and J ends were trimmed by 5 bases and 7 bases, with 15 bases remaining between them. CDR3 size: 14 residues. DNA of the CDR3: TGTGCCAGCAGTCCCACGGGGTGGGGGAATGAGCAGTTCTTC. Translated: CASSPTGWGNEQFF.

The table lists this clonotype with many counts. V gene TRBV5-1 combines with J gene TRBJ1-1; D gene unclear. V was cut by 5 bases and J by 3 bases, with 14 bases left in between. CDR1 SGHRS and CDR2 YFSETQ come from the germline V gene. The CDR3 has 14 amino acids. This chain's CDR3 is CASSAEVGYTEAFF. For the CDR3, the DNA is TGCGCCAGCAGTGCGGAAGTGGGGTACACTGAAGCTTTCTTT.

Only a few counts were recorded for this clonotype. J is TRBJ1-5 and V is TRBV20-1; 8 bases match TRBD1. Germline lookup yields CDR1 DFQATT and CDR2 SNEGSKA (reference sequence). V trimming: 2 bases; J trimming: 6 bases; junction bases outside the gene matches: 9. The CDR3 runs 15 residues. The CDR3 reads CSARPRQGSRQPQHF. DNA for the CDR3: TGCAGTGCTAGACCCAGACAGGGGAGTCGTCAGCCCCAGCATTTT.

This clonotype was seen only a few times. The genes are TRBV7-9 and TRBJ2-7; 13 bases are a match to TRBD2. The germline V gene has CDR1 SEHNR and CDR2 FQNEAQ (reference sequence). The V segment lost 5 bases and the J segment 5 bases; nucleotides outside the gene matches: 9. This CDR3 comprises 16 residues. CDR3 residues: CASSPEGLAGYDEQYF. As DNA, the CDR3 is TGTGCCAGCAGCCCAGAGGGACTAGCGGGATACGACGAGCAGTACTTC.

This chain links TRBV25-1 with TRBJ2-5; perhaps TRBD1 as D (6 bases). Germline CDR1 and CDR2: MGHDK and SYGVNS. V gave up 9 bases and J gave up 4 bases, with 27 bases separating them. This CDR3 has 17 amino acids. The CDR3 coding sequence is TGTGCCAGACAAACAGGGATACGAGAGCCCCTAGCAGAGACCCAGTACTTC. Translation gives CARQTGIREPLAETQYF. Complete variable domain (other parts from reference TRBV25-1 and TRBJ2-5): EADIYQTPRYLVIGTGKKITLECSQTMGHDKMYWYQQDPGMELHLIHYSYGVNSTEKGDLSSESTVSRIRTEHFPLTLESARPSHTSQYLCARQTGIREPLAETQYFGPGTRLLVL.

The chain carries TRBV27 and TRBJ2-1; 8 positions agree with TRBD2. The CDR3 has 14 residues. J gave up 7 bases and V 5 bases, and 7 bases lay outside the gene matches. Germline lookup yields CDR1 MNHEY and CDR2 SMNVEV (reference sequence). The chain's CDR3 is CASSSGSLINEQFF. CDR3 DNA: TGTGCCAGCAGTAGCGGGAGTCTCATAAATGAGCAGTTCTTC.